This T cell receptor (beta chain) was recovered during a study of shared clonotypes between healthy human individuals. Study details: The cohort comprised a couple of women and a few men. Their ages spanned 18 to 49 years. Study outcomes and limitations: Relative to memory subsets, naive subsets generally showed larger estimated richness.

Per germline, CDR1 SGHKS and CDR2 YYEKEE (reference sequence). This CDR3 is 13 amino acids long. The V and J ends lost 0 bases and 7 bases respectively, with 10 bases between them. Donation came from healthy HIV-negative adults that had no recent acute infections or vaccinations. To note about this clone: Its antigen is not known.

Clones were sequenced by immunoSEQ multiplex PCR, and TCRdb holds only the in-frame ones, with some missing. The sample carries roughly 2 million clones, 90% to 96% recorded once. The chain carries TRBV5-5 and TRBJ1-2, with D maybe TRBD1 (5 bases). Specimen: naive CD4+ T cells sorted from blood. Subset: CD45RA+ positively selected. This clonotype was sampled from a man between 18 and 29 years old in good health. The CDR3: CASSLEGQGGYTF. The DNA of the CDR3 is TGTGCCAGCAGCTTGGAAGGGCAGGGTGGCTACACCTTC.